The rows below give T cell receptor beta chains drawn from one sample of a study of blood T cell repertoires in COVID-19. Clones were sequenced by immunoSEQ multiplex PCR, and TCRdb holds only the in-frame ones, with some missing. Altogether 130,000 to 150,000 clones are present, roughly 89% being singletons, with the ten largest covering 8.5% to 9.5%. Sequencing was carried out using peripheral blood. Receptors were obtained from a woman aged 45-65 years with active or convalescent COVID-19. CDR3s include the opening cysteine and the closing phenylalanine or tryptophan. D genes are given only for firm matches. Some rows have no size entry. The others give once, few or many, or a class for an expanded clone.

TRBJ2-2	14	.	.	TRBV14	CASSGGTNTGELFF	TGTGCCAGCAGCGGGGGGACGAACACCGGGGAGCTGTTTTTT
TRBJ2-1	14	once	.	TRBV11-2	CASSGSGYYNEQFF	TGTGCCAGCAGCGGAAGCGGATACTACAATGAGCAGTTCTTC
TRBJ2-7	16	.	.	TRBV2	CASSERTMVRLYEQYF	TGTGCCAGCAGTGAAAGGACTATGGTTCGACTCTACGAGCAGTACTTC
TRBJ2-7	13	.	.	TRBV2	CASSVGGGYEQYF	TGTGCCAGCAGTGTAGGTGGCGGCTACGAGCAGTACTTC
TRBJ2-1	14	.	TRBD2	TRBV27	CASSLGRAHNEQFF	TGTGCCAGCAGTTTGGGGAGGGCCCACAATGAGCAGTTCTTC
TRBJ1-1	14	.	.	TRBV30	CAWSVRGSDTEAFF	TGTGCCTGGAGTGTTCGGGGATCGGATACTGAAGCTTTCTTT
TRBJ2-2	15	.	TRBD2	TRBV9	CASSVDGGSTGELFF	TGTGCCAGCAGCGTAGACGGCGGGAGCACCGGGGAGCTGTTTTTT
TRBJ1-1	15	.	TRBD1	TRBV25-1	CASSEDRGMNTEAFF	TGTGCCAGCAGTGAGGACAGGGGGATGAACACTGAAGCTTTCTTT
TRBJ1-1	12	few	.	TRBV3-1/TRBV3-2	CASSQDGTEAFF	TGTGCCAGCAGCCAAGACGGGACTGAAGCTTTCTTT
TRBJ1-1	14	many	TRBD1	TRBV6-5	CASSIRGQYTEAFF	TGTGCCAGCAGTATCCGGGGACAGTACACTGAAGCTTTCTTT
TRBJ1-6	15	.	TRBD1	TRBV27	CASSLMWDRGTPLHF	TGTGCCAGCAGTTTAATGTGGGACAGGGGTACACCCCTCCACTTT
TRBJ1-1	14	.	TRBD1	TRBV6-5	CASSPGGTNTEAFF	TGTGCCAGCAGCCCAGGGGGGACGAACACTGAAGCTTTCTTT
TRBJ2-5	12	.	.	TRBV20-1	CSASPTGETQYF	TGCAGTGCAAGTCCCACCGGGGAGACCCAGTACTTC
TRBJ1-2	16	.	.	TRBV18	CASSPLQGLMNYGYTF	TGTGCCAGCTCACCCTTGCAGGGGCTGATGAACTATGGCTACACCTTC
TRBJ1-1	14	.	.	TRBV28	CASSFRGLDTEAFF	TGTGCCAGCAGTTTTCGGGGGTTGGACACTGAAGCTTTCTTT
TRBJ1-3	15	.	TRBD1	TRBV28	CASTGQAFSGNTIYF	TGTGCCAGCACCGGACAGGCATTCTCTGGAAACACCATATATTTT
TRBJ2-3	17	few	TRBD2	TRBV28	CASSRGTSGRGTDTQYF	TGTGCCAGCAGTCGCGGGACTAGCGGGAGAGGGACAGATACGCAGTATTTT
TRBJ2-5	13	few	.	TRBV6-2/TRBV6-3	CASSRLDEGTQYF	TGTGCCAGCAGTCGACTGGACGAGGGGACCCAGTACTTC
TRBJ2-1	14	.	.	TRBV7-3	CASSLLGENNEQFF	TGTGCCAGCAGCTTGCTCGGAGAAAACAATGAGCAGTTCTTC
TRBJ2-7	15	few	TRBD2	TRBV4-2	CASSQVGLAGVEQYF	TGTGCCAGCAGCCAAGTGGGACTAGCGGGAGTCGAGCAGTACTTC
TRBJ1-2	18	few	.	TRBV7-3	CASSPGGTKHRSNYGYTF	TGTGCCAGCAGCCCCGGGGGGACGAAGCATCGGTCTAACTATGGCTACACCTTC
TRBJ2-6	18	.	.	TRBV6-1	CASSEPPEGSSGANVLTF	TGTGCCAGCAGTGAACCCCCCGAGGGAAGCTCTGGGGCCAACGTCCTGACTTTC
TRBJ2-2	14	.	.	TRBV5-1	CASSSGGQTGELFF	TGCGCCAGCAGCTCGGGGGGACAAACCGGGGAGCTGTTTTTT
TRBJ2-1	15	.	TRBD2	TRBV7-8	CASSLGLPSYNEQFF	TGTGCCAGCAGCCTGGGACTACCCTCCTACAATGAGCAGTTCTTC
TRBJ1-1	13	.	.	TRBV2	CASSEGETAEAFF	TGTGCCAGCAGTGAAGGAGAGACAGCCGAAGCTTTCTTT
TRBJ2-5	16	once	TRBD2	TRBV7-6	CASSLRPSGLQETQYF	TGTGCCAGCAGCTTAAGGCCTAGCGGGCTCCAAGAGACCCAGTACTTC
TRBJ2-7	16	.	TRBD2	TRBV5-8	CASSWRTGGFSYEQYF	TGTGCCAGCAGCTGGAGGACCGGGGGGTTTTCCTACGAGCAGTACTTC
TRBJ1-1	15	.	.	TRBV4-3	CASSQGGQSNTEAFF	TGCGCCAGCAGCCAAGGAGGGCAGTCGAACACTGAAGCTTTCTTT
TRBJ1-2	16	.	.	TRBV14	CASSQDWAAGAGGYTF	TGTGCCAGCAGCCAAGATTGGGCAGCGGGGGCCGGTGGCTACACCTTC
TRBJ2-2	17	.	.	TRBV6-2/TRBV6-3	CASSYDPGTTRSGELFF	TGTGCCAGCAGTTACGACCCGGGAACTACCCGGTCGGGGGAGCTGTTTTTT
TRBJ1-1	13	once	.	TRBV7-9	CASSFRENTEAFF	TGTGCCAGCAGCTTCCGGGAGAACACTGAAGCTTTCTTT
TRBJ2-7	15	.	.	TRBV11-3	CASSLDRGGAYEQYF	TGTGCCAGCAGCTTAGACCGTGGCGGGGCCTACGAGCAGTACTTC
TRBJ1-3	15	.	.	TRBV9	CASSVVGGSGNTIYF	TGTGCCAGCAGCGTAGTCGGAGGCTCTGGAAACACCATATATTTT
TRBJ2-6	15	.	.	TRBV7-9	CAGAGRVSGANVLTF	TGTGCCGGCGCCGGGCGGGTCTCTGGGGCCAACGTCCTGACTTTC
TRBJ2-1	15	once	.	TRBV3-1/TRBV3-2	CASSQDATTSNEQFF	TGTGCCAGCAGCCAAGATGCTACTACGAGCAATGAGCAGTTCTTC
TRBJ2-5	17	.	.	TRBV27	CASSPNTDSSYQETQYF	TGTGCCAGCAGTCCCAACACGGACAGCTCCTACCAAGAGACCCAGTACTTC
TRBJ1-2	13	.	.	TRBV7-9	CASSISDSDGYTF	TGTGCCAGCAGTATCTCTGACAGCGATGGCTACACCTTC
TRBJ2-5	15	once	TRBD2	TRBV11-3	CASSLGLAGEETQYF	TGTGCCAGCAGCCTGGGACTAGCGGGGGAGGAGACCCAGTACTTC
TRBJ1-1	15	.	TRBD1	TRBV3-1/TRBV3-2	CASSQDAGGNTEAFF	TGTGCCAGCAGCCAAGATGCAGGGGGAAACACTGAAGCTTTCTTT
TRBJ1-1	17	.	.	TRBV18	CASSPAWEGTYDTEAFF	TGTGCCAGCTCCCCCGCTTGGGAGGGGACGTACGACACTGAAGCTTTCTTT
TRBJ1-5	15	.	.	TRBV6-2/TRBV6-3	CASSYWGGKGQPQHF	TGTGCCAGCAGTTATTGGGGGGGTAAGGGGCAGCCCCAGCATTTT
TRBJ2-7	18	.	.	TRBV27	CASSLSARASTSSYEQYF	TGTGCCAGCAGTTTATCCGCGCGGGCATCAACCAGCTCCTACGAGCAGTACTTC
TRBJ2-7	12	.	.	TRBV7-2	CASSFSTWEQYF	TGTGCCAGCAGCTTCTCTACGTGGGAGCAGTACTTC
TRBJ2-2	17	.	TRBD2	TRBV7-3	CASSLRRTSGNTGELFF	TGTGCCAGCAGCTTAAGGCGGACTAGCGGCAACACCGGGGAGCTGTTTTTT
TRBJ1-1	12	.	.	TRBV12-3/TRBV12-4	CASSFPGTEAFF	TGTGCCAGCAGTTTCCCGGGAACTGAAGCTTTCTTT
TRBJ2-3	16	.	.	TRBV4-2	CASSRRAEGGTDTQYF	TGTGCCAGCAGCCGCCGGGCCGAGGGGGGCACAGATACGCAGTATTTT
TRBJ1-2	13	.	.	TRBV10-2	CASSESNRSRYTF	TGCGCCAGCAGTGAGTCAAACCGGTCTCGCTACACCTTC
TRBJ1-1	16	.	.	TRBV6-2/TRBV6-3	CASGWGEGRMNTEAFF	TGTGCCAGCGGTTGGGGGGAGGGACGGATGAACACTGAAGCTTTCTTT
TRBJ2-7	12	.	.	TRBV28	CASNGVSYEQYF	TGTGCCAGCAACGGGGTCTCCTACGAGCAGTACTTC
TRBJ1-5	14	.	TRBD1	TRBV19	CASRMGQSNQPQHF	TGTGCCAGCAGGATGGGACAGAGCAATCAGCCCCAGCATTTT
TRBJ1-6	18	once	.	TRBV27	CASSFGQGSSSYNSPLHF	TGTGCCAGCAGTTTTGGGCAGGGGTCGAGCTCCTATAATTCACCCCTCCACTTT
TRBJ2-1	12	.	.	TRBV11-2	CASSPGQIEQFF	TGTGCCAGCAGCCCAGGACAGATTGAGCAGTTCTTC
TRBJ1-1	16	.	TRBD1	TRBV2	CASMGQWGVGNTEAFF	TGTGCCAGCATGGGACAGTGGGGAGTGGGTAACACTGAAGCTTTCTTT
TRBJ1-2	15	.	.	TRBV4-3	CASSQDGSRDYGYTF	TGCGCCAGCAGCCAAGATGGTTCCAGGGACTATGGCTACACCTTC
TRBJ2-7	15	.	TRBD2	TRBV3-1/TRBV3-2	CASSQYGLAVDEQYF	TGTGCCAGCAGCCAGTACGGACTAGCGGTGGACGAGCAGTACTTC
TRBJ2-1	15	.	TRBD1	TRBV28	CASLGPGQGNPEQFF	TGTGCCAGCTTAGGGCCGGGACAGGGGAATCCTGAGCAGTTCTTC
TRBJ2-1	16	.	TRBD2	TRBV6-2/TRBV6-3	CASSQPGTSAYNEQFF	TGTGCCAGCAGCCAACCCGGGACTAGCGCCTACAATGAGCAGTTCTTC
TRBJ1-3	19	few	.	TRBV7-2	CASSLARQGLLFPGNTIYF	TGTGCCAGCAGCTTAGCGCGTCAGGGCCTCCTTTTCCCTGGAAACACCATATATTTT